Shown below are 2 T cell receptor beta chains from a single sample sequenced in a study of OX40 agonist ivuxolimab in advanced cancers. Assay used: immunoSEQ multiplex PCR; TCRdb lists only in-frame clones, some missing. Counted here are tens of thousands of clones, around 90% occurring once; the ten biggest clones make up 15% to 20%. Sample: CD4+ or CD8+ T cells sorted from blood, taken in a trial of the OX40 agonist ivuxolimab. The receptors originated from an adult with an advanced solid tumor such as melanoma, head and neck, liver or kidney cancer.

V usage is TRBV5-4 and J usage is TRBJ2-2; 9 nucleotides line up with TRBD2. The CDR3 totals 15 residues. CDR1 and CDR2 (germline): SGHNT, YYREEE (reference sequence). The V gene end was trimmed by 7 bases and the J gene end by 0 bases; junction bases not matched to a gene: 4. The CDR3, as DNA: TGTGCCAGCGAAGTAGCGGGAGCGAACACCGGGGAGCTGTTTTTT. It yields the protein CASEVAGANTGELFF.

The chain couples TRBV10-3 to TRBJ2-3; 10 bases align to TRBD2. The V segment lost 0 bases and the J segment 1 base; nucleotides outside the gene matches: 4. The germline CDR1 and CDR2 sequences are ENHRY and SYGVKD. This CDR3 is built from 17 residues. The CDR3 DNA reads TGTGCCATCAGTGAGTCGGCGCTAGCGGGGGGCACAGATACGCAGTATTTT. Protein sequence: CAISESALAGGTDTQYF.